The subject of this entry is one T cell receptor (beta chain). Its matching antigen is unknown. This sample was included in a study of shared clonotypes between healthy human individuals. Study details: For every donor, three CD4 naive, three CD4 memory, two CD8 naive and one CD8 memory plates were used.

Whole-study findings and limits: Only a few donors were included, so the genetic and exposure-history diversity represented was limited.

As defined, naive CD8 cells were CD45RO-negative and positively selected for CCR7, with terminally differentiated effector memory CD45RA+ cells excluded. This table comes from immunoSEQ multiplex PCR, and its TCRdb copy is limited to in-frame clones, with some not included. The table lists a few million clones, roughly 95% of them singletons. CDR3 length equals 16 residues. In germline, CDR1 is MRHNA, CDR2 SNTAGT. Trimming took 6 bases from V and 2 from J; bases not matched to a gene: 8. The chain has TRBV6-4 and TRBJ2-3, with TRBD2 identical over 10 bases. The sequence derives from a young man in good health. Some clones in this sample may be carry-over from other donors' samples. Sequencing was performed on naive CD8+ T cells from PBMCs. CDR3 nucleotides: TGTGCCAGCAGGCCCCGGACTAGCGGTATCACAGATACGCAGTATTTT. It codes for CASRPRTSGITDTQYF.